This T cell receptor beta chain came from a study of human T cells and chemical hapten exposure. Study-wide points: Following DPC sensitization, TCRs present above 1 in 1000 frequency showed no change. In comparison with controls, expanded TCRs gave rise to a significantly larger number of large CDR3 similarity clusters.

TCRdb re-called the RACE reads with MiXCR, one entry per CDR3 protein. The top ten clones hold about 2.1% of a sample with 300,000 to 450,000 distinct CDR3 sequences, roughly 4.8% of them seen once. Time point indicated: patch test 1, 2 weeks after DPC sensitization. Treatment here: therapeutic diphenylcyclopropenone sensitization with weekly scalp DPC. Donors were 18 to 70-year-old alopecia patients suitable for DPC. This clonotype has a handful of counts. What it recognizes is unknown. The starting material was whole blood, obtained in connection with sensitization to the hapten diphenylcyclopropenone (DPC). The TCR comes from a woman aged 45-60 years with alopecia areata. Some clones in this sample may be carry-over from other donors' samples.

CDR3 sequence reads: CASSPWTDNSYNEQFF. The CDR3, as DNA: TGTGCCAGCAGCCCCTGGACGGATAACTCCTACAATGAGCAGTTCTTC. The V and J genes are TRBV5-6 and TRBJ2-1; D is unclear. This CDR3 has 16 amino acids. V was cut by 4 bases and J by 0 bases, with 14 bases left in between. Germline-derived CDR1 and CDR2 are SGHDT and YYEEEE. The variable domain in full, with the rest retrieved from reference TRBV5-6 and TRBJ2-1, is DAGVTQSPTHLIKTRGQQVTLRCSPKSGHDTVSWYQQALGQGPQFIFQYYEEEERQRGNFPDRFSGHQFPNYSSELNVNALLLGDSALYLCASSPWTDNSYNEQFFGPGTRLTVL.